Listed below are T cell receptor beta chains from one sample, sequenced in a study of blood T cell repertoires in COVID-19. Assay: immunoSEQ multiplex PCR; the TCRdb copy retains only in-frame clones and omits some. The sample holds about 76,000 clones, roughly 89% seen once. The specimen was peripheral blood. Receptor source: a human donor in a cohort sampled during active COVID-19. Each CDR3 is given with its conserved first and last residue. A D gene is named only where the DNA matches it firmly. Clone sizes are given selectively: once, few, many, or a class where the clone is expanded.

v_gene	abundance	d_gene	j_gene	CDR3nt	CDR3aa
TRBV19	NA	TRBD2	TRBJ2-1	TGTGCCAGTAGTTCTGACCGACTAGCGGGGGGCAGCAATGAGCAGTTCTTC	CASSSDRLAGGSNEQFF
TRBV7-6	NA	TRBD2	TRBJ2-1	TGTGCCAGCAGCTTCGCCGACGGACTAGCGGGGGTTCTCAATGAGCAGTTCTTC	CASSFADGLAGVLNEQFF
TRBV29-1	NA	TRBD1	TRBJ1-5	TGCAGCGTACGACAGGGGGACCAGCCCCAGCATTTT	CSVRQGDQPQHF
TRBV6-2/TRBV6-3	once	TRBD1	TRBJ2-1	TGTGCCAGCAGTGACCCGGGACAGGGCACCCTTGGGTTCTTC	CASSDPGQGTLGFF
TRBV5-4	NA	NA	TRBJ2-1	TGTGCCAGCAGCTTTCAACAGGCCAACAATGAGCAGTTCTTC	CASSFQQANNEQFF
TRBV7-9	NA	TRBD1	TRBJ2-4	TGTGCCAGCAGCACGGGACAGGGGGACATTCAGTACTTC	CASSTGQGDIQYF
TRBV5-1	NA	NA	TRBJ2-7	TGCGCCAGCAGCTTTGGACACCAACGCCTAGGAGAGCAGTACTTC	CASSFGHQRLGEQYF
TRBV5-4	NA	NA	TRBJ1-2	TGTGCCAGCAGCCCCCCACAGGGTTTTATAAACTATGGCTACACCTTC	CASSPPQGFINYGYTF
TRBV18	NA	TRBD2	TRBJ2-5	TGTGCCAGCTCACCCCCCGGAGCCGCGGAACGCCGGGGGGACTTC	CASSPPGAAERRGDF
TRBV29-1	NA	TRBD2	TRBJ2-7	TGCAGCGTTAGACTAGCGGTATACGAGCAGTACTTC	CSVRLAVYEQYF
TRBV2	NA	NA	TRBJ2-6	TGTGCCAGCAGTGGGGGGGCTGGGGCCAACGTCCTGACTTTC	CASSGGAGANVLTF
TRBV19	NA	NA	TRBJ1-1	TGTGCCAGTAGTATTGGTGGGGGGGAAGCTTTCTTT	CASSIGGGEAFF
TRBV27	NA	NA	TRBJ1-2	TGTGCCAGCATCGGGCAGGGAAGATGGAATGGCTACACCTTC	CASIGQGRWNGYTF
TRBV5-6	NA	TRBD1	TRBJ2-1	TGTGCCAGCAGCTTGGGGACAGGGTCCGGCAACGAGCAGTTCTTC	CASSLGTGSGNEQFF
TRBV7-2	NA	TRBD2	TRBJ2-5	TGTGCCAGCAGCCTACGACTAGCGGGGGGTCCTTCGGGGACCCAGTACTTC	CASSLRLAGGPSGTQYF
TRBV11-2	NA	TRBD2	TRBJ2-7	TGTGCCAGCAGCTTATGGAGTAGCGGGGGGGCCGGGTACGAGCAGTACTTC	CASSLWSSGGAGYEQYF
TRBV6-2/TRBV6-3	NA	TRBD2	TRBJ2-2	TGTGCCAGCAGTTACAGGCTAGCGGGGGGCCGAGACACCGGGGAGCTGTTTTTT	CASSYRLAGGRDTGELFF
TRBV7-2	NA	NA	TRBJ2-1	TGTGCCAGCAGCTCCGGCGGTAGCTCCTACAATGAGCAGTTCTTC	CASSSGGSSYNEQFF
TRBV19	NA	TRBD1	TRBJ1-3	TGTGCCACTAAACCGGGACAGAGTATTACTGGAAACACCATATATTTT	CATKPGQSITGNTIYF
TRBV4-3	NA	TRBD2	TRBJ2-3	TGCGCCAGCAGCCAAGATCTGGCTAGCGGGGAGATAGATACGCAGTATTTT	CASSQDLASGEIDTQYF
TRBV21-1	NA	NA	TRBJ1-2	TGTGCCAGCAGCAAACTTATACCTCTATCCGCGGGGTATGGCTACACCTTC	CASSKLIPLSAGYGYTF
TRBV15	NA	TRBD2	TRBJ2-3	TGTGCCACCAGCAGAGGAGGGACTAGCGGCACAGATACGCAGTATTTT	CATSRGGTSGTDTQYF
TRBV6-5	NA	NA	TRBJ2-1	TGTGCCAGCAGTTACCAGGGGTTTCGGGACAATGAGCAGTTCTTC	CASSYQGFRDNEQFF
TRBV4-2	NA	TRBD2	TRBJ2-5	TGTGCCAGCAGCCAAGATTCCGGGGGGGAGACCCAGTACTTC	CASSQDSGGETQYF
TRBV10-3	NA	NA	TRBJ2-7	TGTGCCATCAGTGAGGGCCTAGTCTACGAGCAGTACTTC	CAISEGLVYEQYF
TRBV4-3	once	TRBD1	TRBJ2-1	TGCGCCAGCAGCCAAGATCGACAGGGGGCCTACAATGAGCAGTTCTTC	CASSQDRQGAYNEQFF
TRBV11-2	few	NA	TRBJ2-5	TGTGCCAGCAGCTTAGAGGGCTCTAGCACAGAGACCCAGTACTTC	CASSLEGSSTETQYF
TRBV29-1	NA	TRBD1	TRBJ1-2	TGCAGCGTTGCAGCGAAGGGGGACAGGCTCTTAATAGATGGCTACACCTTC	CSVAAKGDRLLIDGYTF
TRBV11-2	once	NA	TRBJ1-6	TGTGCCAGCAGCCTTAGCTTTGAGTCACCCCTCCACTTT	CASSLSFESPLHF
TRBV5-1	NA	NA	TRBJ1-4	TGCGCCACCAGGGGCTTGGATGAAAAACTGTTTTTT	CATRGLDEKLFF
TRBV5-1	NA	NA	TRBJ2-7	TGCGCCAGCAAGGGGGAAGACGAGCAGTACTTC	CASKGEDEQYF
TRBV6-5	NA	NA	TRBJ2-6	TGTGCCAGCAGTTACGACAGGTCTGGGGCCAACGTCCTGACTTTC	CASSYDRSGANVLTF
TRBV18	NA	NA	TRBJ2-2	TGTGCCAACCGTGGGGGCAGCCAAACGAACACCGGGGAGCTGTTTTTT	CANRGGSQTNTGELFF
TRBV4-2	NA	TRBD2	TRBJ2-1	TGTGCCAGCAGCCAAGAGGGCGTGAGCGGGGGGGCCAGGGAGCAGTTCTTC	CASSQEGVSGGAREQFF
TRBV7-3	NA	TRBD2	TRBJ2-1	TGTGCCAGCAGCTCTGGACTAGCGGCTTACAATGAGCAGTTCTTC	CASSSGLAAYNEQFF
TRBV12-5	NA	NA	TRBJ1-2	TGTGCTAGTGGCCCACCCCCGGCGGGGAGCTATGGCTACACCTTC	CASGPPPAGSYGYTF
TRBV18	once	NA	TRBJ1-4	TGTGCCAGCTCACCGACTGGGGGCCTTAATGAAAAACTGTTTTTT	CASSPTGGLNEKLFF
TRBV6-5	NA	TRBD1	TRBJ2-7	TGTGCCAGCAGACAATCGGGACAGTCCTACGAGCAGTACTTC	CASRQSGQSYEQYF
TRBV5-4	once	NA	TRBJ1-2	TGTGCCAGCAGCTTGAATAGCTATGGCTACACCTTC	CASSLNSYGYTF
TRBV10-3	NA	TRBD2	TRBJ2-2	TGTGCCACCCGACTGCTAGCGGCGAACACCGGGGAGCTGTTTTTT	CATRLLAANTGELFF
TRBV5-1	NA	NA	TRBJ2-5	TGCGCCAGCCGGGAGGCGACAGGAGGGGAGACCCAGTACTTC	CASREATGGETQYF